This T cell receptor (beta chain) was observed in a study of blood T cells in healthy people across ages. With a J-beta primer mix and a sample-barcoded 5' primer, a second PCR ran about 6 to 11 cycles. TCRdb processed the 5' RACE reads anew with MiXCR; each CDR3 protein has one entry. Altogether around 1,900,000 distinct CDR3 sequences are present, roughly 43% being singletons, with the ten largest covering 20% to 25%. Study-level points and caveats: Estimated diversity across one million T cells was deemed an underestimate.

Of note for this clonotype: Its antigen remains unidentified.

The sequence was obtained from a human donor in good health. Sequencing used blood.

The CDR3 is CAITAGIQETQYF. Written as DNA, the CDR3 is TGTGCCATCACGGCGGGTATCCAAGAGACCCAGTACTTC. The chain recombines TRBV10-3 with TRBJ2-5; tentatively, D is TRBD2 (5 bases). The CDR3 length is 13 residues. V shed 7 bases and J shed 1 base, with 10 bases lying between them. Looked up from germline, CDR1 is ENHRY and CDR2 is SYGVKD.